This TCR beta chain was captured in a study of cytotoxic CD8 clonotypes in ibrutinib-treated CLL. The method was immunoSEQ multiplex PCR; TCRdb's version includes in-frame clones alone and lacks a portion of them. This sample yields about 34,000 clones, of which approximately 69% are seen a single time; about 27% belongs to the top ten. Trimming pared 10 bases from V and 0 bases from J, leaving 16 bases between. CDR1 is MNHEY, CDR2 SMNVEV, per germline (reference sequence). The CDR3 runs 15 residues. The sample consisted of PBMCs, taken before ibrutinib treatment. V and J are TRBV27 and TRBJ1-5; D unclear. This TCR was sampled from a human donor with chronic lymphocytic leukemia. DNA of the CDR3: TGTGCCACCTCAGAGTTCTCGATTAGCAATCAGCCCCAGCATTTT. Translated: CATSEFSISNQPQHF.